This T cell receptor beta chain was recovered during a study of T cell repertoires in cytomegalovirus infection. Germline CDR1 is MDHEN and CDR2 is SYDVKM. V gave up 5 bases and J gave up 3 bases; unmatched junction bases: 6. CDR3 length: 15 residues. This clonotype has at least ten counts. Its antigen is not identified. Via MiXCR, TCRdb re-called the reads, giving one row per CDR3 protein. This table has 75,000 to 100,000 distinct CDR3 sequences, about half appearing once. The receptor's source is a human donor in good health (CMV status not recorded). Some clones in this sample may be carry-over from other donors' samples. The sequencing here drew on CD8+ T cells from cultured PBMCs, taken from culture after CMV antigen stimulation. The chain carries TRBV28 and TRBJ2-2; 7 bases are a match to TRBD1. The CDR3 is CASSIGGSDTGELFF. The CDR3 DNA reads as TGTGCCAGCAGTATAGGGGGCTCGGACACCGGGGAGCTGTTTTTT.